These 15 T cell receptor beta chains were all obtained from the same sample, sequenced in a study of T-cell memory formation after mild COVID-19. TCRdb called the 5' RACE reads again in MiXCR, with one record for every CDR3 protein. This sample has around 320,000 distinct CDR3 sequences; around 30% occur once, and the top ten carry roughly 13%. The sample consisted of PBMCs or a T cell subset sorted from them (not recorded which). The receptors were gathered from an adult woman who had mild COVID-19 (a few samples of this study predate the infection). Cell type and time point are not known.

This chain links TRBV20-1 with TRBJ1-1; the D gene is possibly TRBD1 (5 bases). Between the trimmed V and J ends, which lost 1 base and 6 bases, there was a span of 12 bases. The CDR3 sequence is 13 residues long. The germline V gene encodes CDR1 DFQATT and CDR2 SNEGSKA (reference sequence). The CDR3 reads CSARGAGSAEAFF. DNA for the CDR3: TGCAGTGCTAGAGGAGCAGGGAGTGCTGAAGCTTTCTTT.

In this sample, this clonotype turned up many times. The V gene is TRBV5-1, the J gene TRBJ1-5; TRBD1 matches at 8 bases. This CDR3 contains 16 residues. The V gene's germline CDR1 is SGHRS and CDR2 YFSETQ. The J segment lost 3 bases and the V segment lost 4 bases, leaving 9 bases of the junction unmatched. The CDR3 DNA follows: TGCGCCAGCAGCCCCAAGGACAGGGAGGCCAATCAGCCCCAGCATTTT. It yields the protein CASSPKDREANQPQHF.

The chain carries TRBV21-1 and TRBJ2-7. TRBV21-1 is noted as a pseudogene. CDR3 length: 13 residues. CDR3 bases: TGTGCCAGCAGCAAAGGAGCCTTCTACGAGCAGTACTTC. This translates into CASSKGAFYEQYF.

This clonotype was seen only a few times. This sequence joins TRBV27 and TRBJ2-7, with D perhaps matching TRBD2 (6 bases). The V end was cut by 5 bases, the J end by 4 bases, with 12 bases between. This CDR3 contains 13 residues. CDR1 and CDR2 (germline): MNHEY, SMNVEV (reference sequence). The CDR3 is CASSAGSGYEQYF. The CDR3 DNA follows: TGTGCCAGCAGTGCGGGAAGCGGGTACGAGCAGTACTTC.

The chain combines TRBV15 with TRBJ2-7; 8 bases align to TRBD1. The CDR3 has 16 amino acids. The trim removed 2 bases at V and 1 base at J, leaving 7 bases unmatched. Germline V lookup: CDR1 LNHNV, CDR2 YYDKDF (reference sequence). The CDR3 reads CATSRPGQGLSYEQYF. Here the CDR3 DNA reads TGTGCCACCAGCAGACCCGGACAGGGATTATCCTACGAGCAGTACTTC.

This clonotype was observed a few times. The V and J genes are TRBV11-3 and TRBJ2-5; 9 bases fit TRBD1. J lost 5 bases, V lost 4 bases, and 5 bases had no gene match. CDR3 length: 14 residues. Germline CDR1 SGHNT, CDR2 YENEEA. DNA of the CDR3: TGTGCCAGCAGCTCGACAGGGGGACAGGAGACCCAGTACTTC. Translated, it gives CASSSTGGQETQYF.

The rearrangement joins TRBV7-8 to TRBJ2-7; 14 bases fit TRBD2. After removal of 4 bases from V and 3 bases from J, the junction contained 8 bases not matched to a gene. This CDR3 spans 17 amino acids. Germline loops: CDR1 SGHVS, CDR2 FQNEAQ. The CDR3 DNA is TGTGCCAGCAGCTGGACTAGCGGGAGGCCTGAAATCTACGAGCAGTACTTC. Protein product: CASSWTSGRPEIYEQYF. Full variable domain (remainder filled in from reference TRBV7-8 and TRBJ2-7): GAGVSQSPRYKVAKRGQDVALRCDPISGHVSLFWYQQALGQGPEFLTYFQNEAQLDKSGLPSDRFFAERPEGSVSTLKIQRTQQEDSAVYLCASSWTSGRPEIYEQYFGPGTRLTVT.

V and J are TRBV15 and TRBJ2-2, with D uncertain. Germline CDR1 and CDR2: LNHNV and YYDKDF (reference sequence). This CDR3 has 14 residues. V dropped 7 bases and J dropped 0 bases, with 9 bases sitting between them. CDR3 DNA sequence: TGTGCCACCACCCTGGAAGCGAACACCGGGGAGCTGTTTTTT. Residues: CATTLEANTGELFF.

The rearrangement joins TRBV12-3 or TRBV12-4 to TRBJ2-7, with D perhaps TRBD1 (6 bases). V lost 7 bases to trimming and J lost 0 bases, with 10 bases between them. This CDR3 comprises 13 residues. The CDR3 spells CASKTGTSYEQYF. Here the CDR3 DNA reads TGTGCCAGCAAAACAGGGACCTCCTACGAGCAGTACTTC.

The rearrangement links TRBV4-2 to TRBJ2-7, with D possibly being TRBD1 (6 bases). The V end lost 1 base, the J end lost 4 bases, and 17 bases lay between the germline ends. The CDR3 covers 16 residues. Germline V gene sequence: CDR1 LGHNA, CDR2 YNFKEQ. This CDR3 is CASSQGWERQGYEQYF. DNA of the CDR3: TGTGCCAGCAGCCAAGGTTGGGAGAGGCAGGGGTACGAGCAGTACTTC.

V usage is TRBV11-2 and J usage is TRBJ1-4; 7 nucleotides agree with TRBD1. V was pared by 1 base and J by 0 bases, with 8 bases of the junction left unmatched. Germline CDR1 and CDR2: SGHAT and FQNNGV. CDR3 size: 18 residues. The DNA for the CDR3 is TGTGCCAGCAGCTTAGGGGACAGCCTCTGGGCAACTAATGAAAAACTGTTTTTT. This codes for CASSLGDSLWATNEKLFF.

This chain connects TRBV5-1 to TRBJ2-1, with TRBD2 as a possible D gene (6 bases). V was trimmed by 7 bases and J by 4 bases, leaving 18 bases between them. From germline, CDR1 is SGHRS and CDR2 YFSETQ. The CDR3 contains 15 residues. CDR3 sequence (DNA): TGCGCCAGCTCCATTTCGGGAGACAGTTACAATGAGCAGTTCTTC. This encodes CASSISGDSYNEQFF.

The chain has TRBV4-2 and TRBJ1-5; tentatively, D is TRBD1 (6 bases). Between the trimmed V and J ends, which lost 2 bases and 4 bases, there was a span of 15 bases. The CDR3 is made up of 16 amino acids. Germline V gene lookup returns CDR1 LGHNA and CDR2 YNFKEQ. CDR3 bases: TGTGCCAGCAGCCAAAGCGTTACAGGGTTAAATCAGCCCCAGCATTTT. It codes for CASSQSVTGLNQPQHF.

This clonotype was seen more than once but under ten times. The chain couples TRBV7-2 to TRBJ2-7; the D is unclear. Germline V gene data show CDR1 as SGHTA and CDR2 as FQGNSA. CDR3 length: 13 residues. V shed 5 bases and J shed 4 bases, with 12 bases lying between them. The CDR3, as DNA: TGTGCCAGCAGCCGAAGACCGGAGTACGAGCAGTACTTC. This codes for CASSRRPEYEQYF.

This clonotype was observed a few times. The chain is built from TRBV29-1 and TRBJ2-5, with no clear D. The CDR3 sequence is 13 residues long. Germline CDR1 is SQVTM and CDR2 is ANQGSEA. The V end was cut by 4 bases, the J end by 0 bases, with 9 bases between. In DNA form, the CDR3 reads TGCAGCGTTGGTTTGGTCAACCAAGAGACCCAGTACTTC. Translation gives CSVGLVNQETQYF.